This TCR beta chain was sequenced in a study of shared clonotypes between healthy human individuals. Study-wide background: Sampling drew on donors who were a couple of women and three men aged 18 to 49. Per donor, three plates held CD4 naive cells, three held CD4 memory, two held CD8 naive and one held CD8 memory.

The CDR3 loop spans 18 amino acids. Germline V gene data show CDR1 as LNHDA and CDR2 as SQIVND (reference sequence). Trimming stripped 5 bases from V and 6 bases from J, with 26 bases between. Researchers partitioned CD4+ cells into CD45RA+ naive and CD45RA-negative memory subsets. Assay: immunoSEQ multiplex PCR; the TCRdb copy retains only in-frame clones and omits some. Among over 1.4 million clones listed, approximately 96% were seen once. The origin of this receptor is a man under 40 in good health. V gene TRBV19 combines with J gene TRBJ2-1, with D possibly TRBD1 on 5 matching bases. The specimen sequenced was naive CD4+ T cells sorted from blood. Subset denoted: CD45RA+ positively selected. CDR3 protein: CASSPIGWQGRRFNEQFF. The CDR3 DNA is TGTGCCAGTAGTCCCATAGGTTGGCAGGGTAGACGGTTCAATGAGCAGTTCTTC.